Sequencing of this TCR beta chain was carried out in a study of OX40 agonist ivuxolimab in advanced cancers. Worth noting for this clone: What it binds is unknown.

Data came from immunoSEQ multiplex PCR; TCRdb stores just in-frame clones and leaves some out. The sample has 65,000 to 80,000 clones, roughly 90% seen once. Overall study findings and caveats: Patients who responded partially at 0.1-3.0 mg/kg showed clonal expansion ranking among the lowest. With doses of 0.1 to 3.0 mg/kg, CD4+ and CD8+ blood T cells had undergone clonal expansion by week 6. On average, CD8+ T cells had more expanded clones than CD4+.

The CDR3 extends over 16 amino acids. V lost 5 bases, J lost 0 bases, and 10 bases stayed unmatched. The germline CDR1 and CDR2 sequences are SGHKS and YYEKEE (reference sequence). Autoimmune disease history or systemic immunosuppression barred patients. The material sequenced was CD4+ or CD8+ T cells sorted from blood, taken in a trial of the OX40 agonist ivuxolimab. The chain joins TRBV5-5 to TRBJ1-1; 7 bases fit TRBD1. This clonotype was obtained from an adult with an advanced solid tumor such as melanoma, head and neck, liver or kidney cancer. The CDR3, as DNA: TGTGCCAGCAGATCGGACAGGATTCTTCTGAACACTGAAGCTTTCTTT. Translated: CASRSDRILLNTEAFF.